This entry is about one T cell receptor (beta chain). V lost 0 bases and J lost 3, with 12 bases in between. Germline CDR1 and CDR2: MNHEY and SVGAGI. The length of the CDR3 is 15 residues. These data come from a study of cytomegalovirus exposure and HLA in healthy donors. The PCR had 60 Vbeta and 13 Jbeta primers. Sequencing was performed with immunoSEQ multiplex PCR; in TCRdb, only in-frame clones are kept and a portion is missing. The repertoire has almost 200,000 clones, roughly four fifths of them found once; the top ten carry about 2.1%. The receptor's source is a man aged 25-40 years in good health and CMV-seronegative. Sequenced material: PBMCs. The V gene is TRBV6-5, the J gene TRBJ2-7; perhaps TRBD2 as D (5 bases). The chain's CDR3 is CASSYSIYGGYEQYF. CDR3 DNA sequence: TGTGCCAGCAGTTACTCGATATACGGAGGCTACGAGCAGTACTTC.